Listed below are T cell receptor beta chains from one sample, sequenced in a study of T cells in Graves' hyperthyroidism and ophthalmopathy. TCRdb reanalysed the multiplex PCR reads using MiXCR and keeps one entry per CDR3 protein. The sample holds hundreds of thousands of distinct CDR3 sequences, around 20% seen once. Sequencing was done on a sample of blood. The source of these receptors is a man aged 30-40 years with Graves' ophthalmopathy. Each CDR3 is given with its conserved first and last residue. A D gene is named only where the DNA matches it firmly. Size is omitted from some rows. Given values are once, few, many or a class for expanded clones.

D gene | J gene | V gene | clone size | CDR3 protein | CDR3 DNA
TRBD2 | TRBJ2-1 | TRBV11-2 | many | CASSLGAGGSREQFF | TGTGCCAGCAGCTTAGGCGCGGGAGGAAGCCGTGAGCAGTTCTTC
NA | TRBJ1-1 | TRBV28 | many | CASRRDSEAFF | TGTGCCAGCAGGAGAGACAGTGAAGCTTTCTTT
NA | TRBJ1-5 | TRBV19 | few | CASGQVYQPQHF | TGTGCCAGTGGGCAGGTCTATCAGCCCCAGCATTTT
NA | TRBJ1-5 | TRBV6-1 | few | CASSDRGSQPQHF | TGTGCCAGCAGTGATAGGGGGAGTCAGCCCCAGCATTTT
TRBD1 | TRBJ1-1 | TRBV28 | many | CASSLNQGATEAFF | TGTGCCAGCAGCCTGAATCAGGGGGCCACTGAAGCTTTCTTT
NA | TRBJ2-6 | TRBV11-1 | NA | CASSFLTGIETGANVLTF | TGTGCCAGCAGCTTTCTAACAGGGATCGAGACTGGGGCCAACGTCCTGACTTTC
TRBD2 | TRBJ2-1 | TRBV4-1 | NA | CASSPGLAGGFEQFF | TGCGCCAGCAGCCCGGGACTAGCGGGAGGATTTGAGCAGTTCTTC
TRBD1 | TRBJ2-6 | TRBV28 | NA | CASSRNPGTGTTGANVLTF | TGTGCCAGCAGTCGCAACCCAGGGACAGGGACAACTGGGGCCAACGTCCTGACTTTC
TRBD2 | TRBJ2-3 | TRBV20-1 | NA | CSAPGGGLAGTDTQYF | TGCAGTGCTCCCGGCGGGGGACTAGCGGGCACAGATACGCAGTATTTT
NA | TRBJ2-6 | TRBV12-3/TRBV12-4 | NA | CASSPILTGNKVSGANVLTF | TGTGCCAGCAGCCCTATACTCACAGGAAATAAAGTCTCTGGGGCCAACGTCCTGACTTTC
TRBD2 | TRBJ2-5 | TRBV6-5 | few | CASSYVGLAEETQYF | TGTGCCAGCAGTTACGTGGGACTAGCAGAAGAGACCCAGTACTTC
TRBD1 | TRBJ1-1 | TRBV11-2 | many | CASSLQGSGNTEAFF | TGTGCCAGCAGCCTACAGGGGAGTGGGAACACTGAAGCTTTCTTT
TRBD1 | TRBJ1-4 | TRBV7-9 | NA | CAGSRARDRATNEKLFF | TGTGCCGGCAGCCGCGCGCGGGACAGGGCAACTAATGAAAAACTGTTTTTT
NA | TRBJ2-3 | TRBV6-5 | NA | CASSYLGLLPDTQYF | TGTGCCAGCAGTTACCTAGGGCTCCTCCCAGATACGCAGTATTTT
TRBD1 | TRBJ2-1 | TRBV3-1 | NA | CASSQGDSVSEQFF | TGTGCCAGCAGCCAAGGGGACAGCGTTTCGGAGCAGTTCTTC
TRBD2 | TRBJ2-1 | TRBV29-1 | few | CSVGEGAAYNEQFF | TGCAGCGTTGGGGAGGGAGCTGCCTACAATGAGCAGTTCTTC
TRBD2 | TRBJ2-2 | TRBV20-1 | NA | CSAQSGGTGELFF | TGCAGTGCTCAGAGCGGGGGCACCGGGGAGCTGTTTTTT
TRBD1 | TRBJ1-1 | TRBV12-3/TRBV12-4 | few | CASRGDRDTEAFF | TGTGCCAGCAGGGGCGACAGGGACACTGAAGCTTTCTTT
NA | TRBJ2-7 | TRBV16 | few | CASSQGGGCPYEQYF | TGTGCCAGCAGCCAAGGGGGCGGGTGCCCCTACGAGCAGTACTTC
TRBD2 | TRBJ2-3 | TRBV20-1 | NA | CSARAFGGGSTDTQYF | TGCAGTGCTAGAGCTTTTGGGGGGGGGTCCACAGATACGCAGTATTTT
NA | TRBJ2-1 | TRBV19 | NA | CASSPRRGQLNEQFF | TGTGCCAGTAGTCCGCGGAGGGGGCAGTTGAATGAGCAGTTCTTC
NA | TRBJ1-2 | TRBV20-1 | NA | CSASLGNCGYTF | TGCAGTGCCAGCCTGGGGAACTGTGGCTACACCTTC
TRBD2 | TRBJ2-7 | TRBV11-2 | many | CASSFGLAGGYEQYF | TGTGCCAGCAGCTTCGGACTAGCGGGAGGTTACGAGCAGTACTTC